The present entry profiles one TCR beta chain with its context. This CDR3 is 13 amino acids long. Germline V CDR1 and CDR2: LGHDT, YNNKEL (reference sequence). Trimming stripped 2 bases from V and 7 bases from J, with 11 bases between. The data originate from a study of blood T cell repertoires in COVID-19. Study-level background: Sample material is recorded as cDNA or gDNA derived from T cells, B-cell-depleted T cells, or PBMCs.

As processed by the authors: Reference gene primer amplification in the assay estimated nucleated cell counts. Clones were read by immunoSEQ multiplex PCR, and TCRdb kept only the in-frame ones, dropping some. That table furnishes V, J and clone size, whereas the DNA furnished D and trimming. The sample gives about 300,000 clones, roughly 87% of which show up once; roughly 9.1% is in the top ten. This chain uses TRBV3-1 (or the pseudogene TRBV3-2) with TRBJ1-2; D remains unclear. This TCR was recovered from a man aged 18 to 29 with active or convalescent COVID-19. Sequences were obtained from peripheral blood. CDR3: CASSQMVDGGYTF. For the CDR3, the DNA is TGTGCCAGCAGCCAAATGGTAGATGGTGGCTACACCTTC.